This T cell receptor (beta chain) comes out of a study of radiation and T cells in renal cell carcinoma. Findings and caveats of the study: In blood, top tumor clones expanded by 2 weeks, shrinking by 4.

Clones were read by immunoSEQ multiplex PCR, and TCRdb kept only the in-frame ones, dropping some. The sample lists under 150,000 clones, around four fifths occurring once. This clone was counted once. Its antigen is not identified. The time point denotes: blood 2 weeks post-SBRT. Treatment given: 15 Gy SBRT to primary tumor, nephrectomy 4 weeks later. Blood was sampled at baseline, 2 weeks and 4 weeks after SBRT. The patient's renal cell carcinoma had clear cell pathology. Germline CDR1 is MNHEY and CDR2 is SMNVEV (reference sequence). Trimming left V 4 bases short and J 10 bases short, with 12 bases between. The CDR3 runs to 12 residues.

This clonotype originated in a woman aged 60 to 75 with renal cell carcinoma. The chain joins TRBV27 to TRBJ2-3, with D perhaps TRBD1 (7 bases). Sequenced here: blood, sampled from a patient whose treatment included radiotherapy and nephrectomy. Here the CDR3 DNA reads TGTGCCAGCAGTTCCAGGGGGGAAGCGCAGTATTTT. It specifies CASSSRGEAQYF.